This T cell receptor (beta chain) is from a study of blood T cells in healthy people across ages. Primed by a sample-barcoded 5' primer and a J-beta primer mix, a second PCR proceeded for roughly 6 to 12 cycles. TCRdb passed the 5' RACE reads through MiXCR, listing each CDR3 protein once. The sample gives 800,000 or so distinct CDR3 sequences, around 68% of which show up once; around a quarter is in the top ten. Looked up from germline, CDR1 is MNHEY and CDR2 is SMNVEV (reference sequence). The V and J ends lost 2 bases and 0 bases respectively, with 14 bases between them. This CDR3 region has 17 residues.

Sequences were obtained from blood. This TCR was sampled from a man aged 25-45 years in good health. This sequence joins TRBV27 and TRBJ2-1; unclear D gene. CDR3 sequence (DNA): TGTGCCAGCAGTTTACTGATTGGGCAATACTCCTACAATGAGCAGTTCTTC. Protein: CASSLLIGQYSYNEQFF.